This passage covers 17 T cell receptor beta chains from one sample sequenced in a study of molecular identifiers for immune sequencing clone quantification. MiXCR was run by TCRdb on the PCR reads, yielding one entry per CDR3 protein. The data hold 300,000 to 350,000 distinct CDR3 sequences, with about a fifth observed a single time. Sample: naive CD8+ T cells from blood, with Jurkat cell RNA spiked in. Subset indicated: FACS-sorted CD8+CD4-CCR7+CD45RA+ naive T cells. The receptors derive from a human donor in good health. Some libraries in this study had Jurkat cell RNA spiked in.

Notes on this clonotype: A much more abundant neighbour one base away suggests this may be a read error. CDR3: CASSVHRDRSTYEQYF. CDR3 nucleotides: TGTGCCAGCAGTGTCCATCGGGACAGGTCCACCTACGAGCAGTACTTC. The rearrangement joins TRBV28 to TRBJ2-7; 8 bases align to TRBD1. V shed 5 bases and J 2 bases; nucleotides not matched to a gene: 11. The CDR3 extends over 16 amino acids. Per the germline V gene, CDR1 is MDHEN and CDR2 is SYDVKM.

This clonotype came up a few times. The chain combines TRBV19 with TRBJ2-7, with D possibly called TRBD1 or TRBD2 (5 bases each). The CDR3 covers 14 residues. Trimming removed 5 bases at V and 3 bases at J, with 14 bases between. Germline V gene sequence: CDR1 LNHDA, CDR2 SQIVND (reference sequence). Here the CDR3 DNA reads TGTGCCAGTAGTCCGGGGACCCCGTTCTACGAGCAGTACTTC. It yields the protein CASSPGTPFYEQYF.

This sequence joins TRBV3-1 and TRBJ2-3; TRBD2 might be the D (5 bases). CDR3 length equals 15 residues. Germline CDR1 LGHDT, CDR2 YNNKEL (reference sequence). V was clipped by 1 base and J by 1 base, with 9 bases between them. DNA for the CDR3: TGTGCCAGCAGCCAAGTGTTCGGGGGCACAGATACGCAGTATTTT. Translated: CASSQVFGGTDTQYF.

In its sample, this clonotype was seen many times. The CDR3 is CASSPGTGGSYNEQFF. CDR3 nucleotide sequence: TGTGCCAGCAGCCCGGGGACAGGGGGCAGTTACAATGAGCAGTTCTTC. V usage is TRBV7-9 and J usage is TRBJ2-1, with 12 bases matching TRBD1. The CDR3 runs 16 residues. Germline V gene data show CDR1 as SEHNR and CDR2 as FQNEAQ (reference sequence). V trimming: 5 bases; J trimming: 4 bases; junction bases outside the gene matches: 6.

Comment on this clonotype: One end of the junction is discordant with germline, which a read error may explain. The J gene is TRBJ2-3, the V gene TRBV13; 7 bases are a match to TRBD1. Germline CDR1 and CDR2: PRHDT and FYEKMQ (reference sequence). This CDR3 comprises 18 residues. This CDR3 is CAGSFGTAEDPSTDTQYF. The CDR3 DNA reads as TGTGCCGGCAGCTTTGGGACAGCCGAAGATCCTAGCACAGATACGCAGTATTTT.

The chain carries TRBV4-2 and TRBJ2-7, with D unclear. The V gene lost 5 bases and the J gene lost 0 bases, with 5 bases spanning the gap. CDR1 is LGHNA and CDR2 is YNFKEQ in the germline V gene. CDR3 length: 12 residues. The CDR3 DNA sequence: TGTGCCAGCAGCGGTAACTCCTACGAGCAGTACTTC. Translating it yields CASSGNSYEQYF.

This clonotype has at least ten counts. J is TRBJ2-7 and V is TRBV5-6; D remains unclear. From germline, CDR1 is SGHDT and CDR2 YYEEEE. The CDR3 is 12 amino acids. The germline V and J ends were trimmed by 3 bases and 6 bases, with 10 bases remaining between them. The CDR3 sequence is CASSSGYSEQYF. The CDR3 DNA is TGTGCCAGCAGCTCCGGGTATTCCGAGCAGTACTTC. Full variable domain (missing parts from reference TRBV5-6 and TRBJ2-7): DAGVTQSPTHLIKTRGQQVTLRCSPKSGHDTVSWYQQALGQGPQFIFQYYEEEERQRGNFPDRFSGHQFPNYSSELNVNALLLGDSALYLCASSSGYSEQYFGPGTRLTVT.

As to this clonotype: A read error is possible here, since a much larger clone lies one base away. The J gene is TRBJ2-7, the V gene TRBV28; D call uncertain. The J call may be wrong; the DNA end is better matched by TRBJ2-1. This CDR3 region has 15 residues. Germline CDR1 and CDR2: MDHEN and SYDVKM. In nucleotides, the CDR3 is TGTGCCAGCAGCCTGGAGTATTCCGGAAAATACGAGCAGTTCTTC. Translating it yields CASSLEYSGKYEQFF.

This clonotype was observed many times. The chain employs TRBV4-3 and TRBJ1-1; D remains unclear. In germline, CDR1 is LGHNA, CDR2 YSLEER. CDR3 length: 16 amino acids. V was clipped by 2 bases and J by 6 bases, with 19 bases between them. CDR3 bases: TGCGCCAGCAGCCAAACCCCCTCGCGAAGGTTGGCTGAAGCTTTCTTT. It translates to CASSQTPSRRLAEAFF.

This clonotype was seen a few times. The chain uses TRBV20-1 and TRBJ2-5; D is possibly TRBD2 (5 bases). CDR3 size: 14 residues. Germline V gene sequence: CDR1 DFQATT, CDR2 SNEGSKA (reference sequence). With 7 bases removed from V and 9 bases from J, the gap between germline ends came to 24 bases. CDR3 DNA sequence: TGCAGTGGAAGATTTGGCGGGCTGGCGGAGGCCCAGTACTTC. This encodes CSGRFGGLAEAQYF.

To note about this clonotype: This may come from a read error, since a much larger clone is one base off. The chain carries TRBV7-2 and TRBJ2-7; 8 bases are shared with TRBD2. From germline, CDR1 is SGHTA and CDR2 FQGNSA. Losses at the gene ends were 1 base for V and 5 bases for J; bases not matched to a gene: 4. The CDR3 runs to 14 residues. The CDR3 region has the DNA TGTGCCAGCAGCTTAGTTAGCGGGAAGGACGAGCAGTACTTC. Translating gives CASSLVSGKDEQYF.

This clonotype was recorded many times. The rearrangement links TRBV7-9 to TRBJ1-4, with D perhaps matching TRBD1 (6 bases). V was shortened by 5 bases and J by 7 bases, with 11 bases between the two germline ends. Germline lookup yields CDR1 SEHNR and CDR2 FQNEAQ (reference sequence). The CDR3 has 13 residues. CDR3 sequence reads: CASSRGQLEKLFF. CDR3 sequence (DNA): TGTGCCAGCAGCCGAGGACAGCTTGAAAAACTGTTTTTT. Looking up the rest from reference TRBV7-9 and TRBJ1-4 gives the full variable domain: DTGVSQNPRHKITKRGQNVTFRCDPISEHNRLYWYRQTLGQGPEFLTYFQNEAQLEKSRLLSDRFSAERPKGSFSTLEIQRTEQGDSAMYLCASSRGQLEKLFFGSGTQLSVL.

This clonotype showed up just once. The conserved phenylalanine or tryptophan normally closing the CDR3 is absent here, so this likely arose from a read error. The CDR3 DNA is TGTGCCAGCAGTGGGGACAGGGGGGAAGAGACCCAGTACGTC. Protein product: CASSGDRGEETQYV. This chain uses TRBV2 with TRBJ2-5; 11 nucleotides agree with TRBD1. After removal of 4 bases from V and 3 bases from J, the junction contained 1 base not matched to a gene. The length of the CDR3 is 14 residues. The germline V gene encodes CDR1 SNHLY and CDR2 FYNNEI.

This clonotype was seen repeatedly, ten times or more. The J gene is TRBJ1-1, the V gene TRBV15; possibly TRBD1 for D (6 bases). The CDR3 is 17 amino acids. V lost 0 bases and J 1 base, leaving 15 bases between the germline ends. Per the germline V gene, CDR1 is LNHNV and CDR2 is YYDKDF (reference sequence). CDR3 DNA sequence: TGTGCCACCAGCAGAGATTGGCTATCGGGGGCGAACACTGAAGCTTTCTTT. Its protein product is CATSRDWLSGANTEAFF.

This clonotype was found many times. The V gene is TRBV27, the J gene TRBJ1-5; perhaps TRBD1 as D (5 bases). The CDR3 sequence is 16 residues long. Trimming left V 0 bases short and J 11 bases short, with 20 bases between. The germline CDR1 and CDR2 sequences are MNHEY and SMNVEV (reference sequence). The CDR3 reads CASSLSGTDTSEAQHF. The CDR3 nucleotides are TGTGCCAGCAGTTTATCGGGGACCGATACAAGCGAGGCCCAGCATTTT.

This clonotype was observed a few times. This chain uses TRBV4-3 with TRBJ2-1; D not certain. Looked up from germline, CDR1 is LGHNA and CDR2 is YSLEER. V was pared by 0 bases and J by 7 bases, with 16 bases between. The CDR3 runs to 16 residues. This CDR3 is CASSQDRAGSGNEQFF. CDR3 DNA sequence: TGCGCCAGCAGCCAAGATCGGGCTGGAAGTGGGAATGAGCAGTTCTTC.

The J gene is TRBJ2-1, the V gene TRBV13, with no clear D. V was trimmed by 0 bases and J by 3 bases, leaving 12 bases between them. CDR1 is PRHDT and CDR2 is FYEKMQ in the germline V gene (reference sequence). The CDR3 has 16 amino acids. The CDR3 loop is CASSLGRHPDYNEQFF. The CDR3 DNA reads as TGTGCCAGCAGCTTAGGTCGCCATCCAGACTACAATGAGCAGTTCTTC.